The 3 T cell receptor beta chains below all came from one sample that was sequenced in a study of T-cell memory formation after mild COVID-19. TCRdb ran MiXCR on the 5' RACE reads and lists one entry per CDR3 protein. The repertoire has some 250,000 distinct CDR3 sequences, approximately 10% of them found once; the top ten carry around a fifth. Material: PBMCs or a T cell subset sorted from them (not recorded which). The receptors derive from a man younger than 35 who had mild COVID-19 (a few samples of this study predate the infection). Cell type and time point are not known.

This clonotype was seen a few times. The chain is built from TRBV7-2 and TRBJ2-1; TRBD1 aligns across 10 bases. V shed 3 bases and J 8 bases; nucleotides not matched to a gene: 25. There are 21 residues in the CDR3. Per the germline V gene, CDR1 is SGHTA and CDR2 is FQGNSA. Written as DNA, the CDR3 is TGTGCCAGCAGCTTTATACCACAGAACCCCGGAAGGACAGGGGGTTGGTATGAGCAGTTCTTC. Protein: CASSFIPQNPGRTGGWYEQFF.

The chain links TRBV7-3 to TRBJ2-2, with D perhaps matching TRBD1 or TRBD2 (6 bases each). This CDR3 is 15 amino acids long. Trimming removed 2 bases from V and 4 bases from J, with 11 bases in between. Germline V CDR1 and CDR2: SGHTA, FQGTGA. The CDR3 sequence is CASSLSGGLTGELFF. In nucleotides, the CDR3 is TGTGCCAGCAGCTTATCTGGGGGGCTCACCGGGGAGCTGTTTTTT.

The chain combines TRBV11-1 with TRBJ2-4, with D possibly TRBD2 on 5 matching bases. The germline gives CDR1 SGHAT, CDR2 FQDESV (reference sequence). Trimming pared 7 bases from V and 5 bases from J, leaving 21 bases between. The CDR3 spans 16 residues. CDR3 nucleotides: TGTGCCAGCACCCCCGAACGGGGAAGTGGCGAAAACATTCAGTACTTC. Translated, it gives CASTPERGSGENIQYF.